This record concerns one TCR beta chain sequence. Patients in Seattle were enrolled during active infection, then followed longitudinally. This entry comes from a study of blood T cell repertoires in COVID-19. Study overall: Donors in the United States, Italy and Spain gave samples during acute or convalescent COVID-19. Sources were T cells, B-cell-depleted T cells, or PBMCs; the material itself was cDNA or gDNA.

In the original analysis: Estimation of nucleated cell counts relied on the amplification of reference gene primers. TCRdb's copy holds only in-frame clones and misses some; the assay was immunoSEQ multiplex PCR. The V and J calls and clone size come from that table; D and trimming were worked out from the DNA. The data contain fewer than 300,000 clones, 65% to 90% of them singletons. This CDR3 spans 14 amino acids. Deletions cut 5 bases from V and 2 bases from J, with 11 bases between. Germline loops: CDR1 MNHNS, CDR2 SASEGT. This receptor was identified in a man over 45 with COVID-19, enrolled during active disease. The sequenced sample was peripheral blood. The chain joins TRBV6-1 to TRBJ2-3; D possibly corresponds to TRBD2 (5 bases). The CDR3 region is CASSYPGYTDTQYF. Here the CDR3 DNA reads TGTGCCAGCAGTTATCCGGGATACACAGATACGCAGTATTTT.